The 30 T cell receptor beta chains presented below share a single source sample, sequenced in a study of blood T cells in healthy people across ages. A sample-barcoded 5' primer and a J-beta primer mix were used in a second PCR of roughly 7 to 11 cycles. One entry per CDR3 protein, called by TCRdb with MiXCR from the 5' RACE reads. The table has 1,300,000 or so distinct CDR3 sequences, almost 60% seen once; the top ten hold under 8.5%. Sequencing was done on a sample of blood. Source of these receptors: a man aged 18 to 35 in good health.

The chain is built from TRBV15 and TRBJ2-7; possibly TRBD2 for D (6 bases). The V and J ends lost 1 base and 0 bases respectively, with 10 bases between them. The germline V gene encodes CDR1 LNHNV and CDR2 YYDKDF (reference sequence). The CDR3 consists of 15 residues. The CDR3 DNA reads TGTGCCACCAGCAGAGGGAGGGTAGGCTCCTACGAGCAGTACTTC. This translates into CATSRGRVGSYEQYF.

The V and J genes are TRBV4-1 and TRBJ2-7; 9 bases fit TRBD1. CDR1 is MGHRA, CDR2 YSYEKL, per germline. Trimming took 0 bases from V and 2 from J; bases not matched to a gene: 8. This CDR3 has 17 residues. In nucleotides, the CDR3 is TGCGCCAGCAGCCAAGATGGTAGACAGGGGGGTGCCTACGAGCAGTACTTC. This translates into CASSQDGRQGGAYEQYF.

The chain couples TRBV20-1 to TRBJ2-5, with TRBD1 matching over 9 bases. The CDR3 has 14 residues. From germline, CDR1 is DFQATT and CDR2 SNEGSKA (reference sequence). V lost 6 bases and J lost 2; bases outside the gene matches: 7. CDR3 DNA sequence: TGCAGTGCCCGGCGGGACAGGGTTCAAGAGACCCAGTACTTC. Translation: CSARRDRVQETQYF.

The V and J genes are TRBV15 and TRBJ2-3, with D perhaps TRBD2 (5 bases). V was shortened by 1 base and J by 1 base, with 12 bases between the two germline ends. The length of the CDR3 is 16 residues. Germline CDR1 LNHNV, CDR2 YYDKDF (reference sequence). The CDR3 here is CATSRVSAVGTDTQYF. The CDR3 coding sequence is TGTGCCACCAGCAGAGTGTCAGCGGTAGGCACAGATACGCAGTATTTT.

The chain combines TRBV19 with TRBJ1-5; a possible D gene is TRBD1 (5 bases). Germline V gives CDR1 LNHDA, CDR2 SQIVND (reference sequence). The CDR3 has 14 residues. The V end lost 11 bases, the J end lost 1 base, and 15 bases lay between the germline ends. The CDR3 nucleotides are TGTGCCTCTCAAACCTGGGGGAGCAATCAGCCCCAGCATTTT. It encodes CASQTWGSNQPQHF.

This clonotype was counted a few times. The chain employs TRBV28 and TRBJ2-7, with D uncertain. CDR3 size: 12 residues. In germline, CDR1 is MDHEN, CDR2 SYDVKM. Trimming stripped 2 bases from V and 4 bases from J, with 6 bases between. CDR3 loop: CASSLQRYEQYF. CDR3 in DNA: TGTGCCAGCAGTTTACAGAGATACGAGCAGTACTTC.

J is TRBJ1-6 and V is TRBV4-1; D remains ambiguous. The germline V gene has CDR1 MGHRA and CDR2 YSYEKL. The CDR3 totals 16 residues. Trimming pared 0 bases from V and 1 base from J, leaving 7 bases between. As DNA, the CDR3 is TGCGCCAGCAGCCAAGAGGCAGGTTCCTATAATTCACCCCTCCACTTT. This encodes CASSQEAGSYNSPLHF.

This clonotype has just a few counts. The chain joins TRBV29-1 to TRBJ2-5, with D unresolved. CDR1 is SQVTM and CDR2 is ANQGSEA in the germline V gene. V was clipped by 0 bases and J by 2 bases, with 13 bases between them. CDR3 length equals 15 residues. CDR3 amino acids: CSVEDVRETQETQYF. Written as DNA, the CDR3 is TGCAGCGTTGAAGATGTACGAGAAACTCAAGAGACCCAGTACTTC.

This clonotype turned up a few times. V is TRBV3-1 and J is TRBJ2-5; D unresolved. The CDR3 runs to 15 residues. The V end lost 8 bases, the J end lost 4 bases, and 20 bases lay between the germline ends. CDR1 is LGHDT and CDR2 is YNNKEL in the germline V gene (reference sequence). The CDR3 coding sequence is TGTGCCAGCGGGCCCCCGGTCGGCGGCGTAGAGACCCAGTACTTC. Amino acids: CASGPPVGGVETQYF.

This chain links TRBV20-1 with TRBJ2-7; no clear D. The CDR3 length is 15 residues. The ends were cut back, 4 bases at V and 0 bases at J, with 16 bases in the middle. Germline V CDR1 and CDR2: DFQATT, SNEGSKA (reference sequence). CDR3 sequence: CSATTNRDASYEQYF. In DNA form, the CDR3 reads TGCAGTGCTACGACGAACCGCGATGCCTCCTACGAGCAGTACTTC.

This rearrangement joins TRBV2 to TRBJ2-1; 12 bases align to TRBD1. Germline CDR1 and CDR2: SNHLY and FYNNEI. The CDR3 has 16 residues. The trim removed 10 bases at V and 8 bases at J, leaving 15 bases unmatched. CDR3 loop: CATLDPGTGGSYEQFF. The CDR3 DNA sequence: TGTGCCACTCTGGATCCCGGGACAGGGGGCTCGTATGAGCAGTTCTTC.

This chain links TRBV4-1 with TRBJ2-7; 7 nucleotides match TRBD1. V shed 5 bases, J shed 6 bases, and the junction held 10 bases outside the gene matches. The V gene's germline CDR1 is MGHRA and CDR2 YSYEKL. The CDR3 has 14 residues. The CDR3 loop reads CASSKLTGDCEQYF. The CDR3 DNA follows: TGCGCCAGCAGCAAGTTAACAGGGGATTGCGAGCAGTACTTC.

The chain joins TRBV6-1 to TRBJ1-5, with D maybe TRBD1 (5 bases). Germline V gene lookup returns CDR1 MNHNS and CDR2 SASEGT. Trimming pared 0 bases from V and 3 bases from J, leaving 9 bases between. The length of the CDR3 is 15 residues. CDR3 DNA sequence: TGTGCCAGCAGTGAAGCGCCCAGGGTCAATCAGCCCCAGCATTTT. Translated: CASSEAPRVNQPQHF.

The CDR3 DNA is TGTGCCAGCAGTTCAACCCGAGGGACAGGGGTCTCCCCCTGGTCCAACGTCCTGACTTTC. The encoded protein is CASSSTRGTGVSPWSNVLTF. V and J are TRBV12-3 or TRBV12-4 and TRBJ2-6, with TRBD1 matching over 10 bases. The CDR3 totals 20 residues. V gave up 4 bases and J gave up 8 bases; unmatched junction bases: 20.

The chain joins TRBV12-3 or TRBV12-4 to TRBJ2-6; D is unclear. V lost 5 bases, J lost 0 bases, and 5 bases lay in between. This CDR3 region has 14 residues. The CDR3 DNA reads as TGTGCCAGCAGTCCAGGCTCTGGGGCCAACGTCCTGACTTTC. This translates into CASSPGSGANVLTF.

The rearrangement links TRBV5-1 to TRBJ1-3; 8 nucleotides agree with TRBD1. After removal of 0 bases from V and 4 bases from J, the junction contained 6 bases not matched to a gene. There are 16 residues in the CDR3. The germline V gene has CDR1 SGHRS and CDR2 YFSETQ. CDR3 protein: CASSLAATGDGNTIYF. The CDR3 bases are TGCGCCAGCAGCTTGGCCGCGACAGGGGACGGAAACACCATATATTTT.

The CDR3 is CASSQSRQGRGNNEQYF. DNA for the CDR3: TGTGCCAGCAGCCAATCAAGACAGGGGAGGGGAAACAATGAGCAGTACTTC. The V call is TRBV4-2, the J call TRBJ2-1, with a tentative D call TRBD1 (8 bases). The J call could be wrong; TRBJ2-7 is a better fit for the DNA end. Germline V lookup: CDR1 LGHNA, CDR2 YNFKEQ. The CDR3 loop spans 17 amino acids.

CDR3 sequence reads: CASSPSSIRDEQYF. CDR3 nucleotide sequence: TGTGCCAGCAGCCCCTCGTCGATCAGGGACGAGCAGTACTTC. The rearrangement links TRBV7-9 to TRBJ2-7; possible D gene TRBD1, 5 bases. There are 14 residues in the CDR3. Looked up from germline, CDR1 is SEHNR and CDR2 is FQNEAQ (reference sequence). Trimming took off 5 bases at V and 5 bases at J, with 16 bases between the two ends.

The CDR3 region has the DNA TGCAGTGCTACCGGACTAGGCGAGCAGTACTTC. This gives the protein CSATGLGEQYF. The chain has TRBV20-1 and TRBJ2-7; the match to TRBD2 covers 7 bases. The junction had 3 bases not matched to a gene; V was cut back by 4 bases and J by 6 bases. Per the germline V gene, CDR1 is DFQATT and CDR2 is SNEGSKA (reference sequence). This CDR3 spans 11 amino acids.

The chain recombines TRBV29-1 with TRBJ2-3; 8 nucleotides match TRBD2. The length of the CDR3 is 16 residues. Germline loops: CDR1 SQVTM, CDR2 ANQGSEA. With 2 bases clipped from V and 5 bases from J, the junction kept 12 bases outside the gene matches. The CDR3 DNA follows: TGCAGCGTTGAAAGTGGCGGGGGGAAGCTCAGAGATACGCAGTATTTT. This gives the protein CSVESGGGKLRDTQYF.

This clonotype was detected a few times. This chain joins TRBV7-9 and TRBJ2-1, with unresolved D. This CDR3 is built from 12 residues. The germline V gene encodes CDR1 SEHNR and CDR2 FQNEAQ (reference sequence). The V end lost 1 base, the J end lost 8 bases, and 6 bases lay between the germline ends. The CDR3 DNA follows: TGTGCCAGCAGCTTAGAGCGCGATGAGCAGTTCTTC. Translated, it gives CASSLERDEQFF.

For the CDR3, the DNA is TGTGCCAGCAGAAAGGACAGGGGGGAAGCTTTCTTT. This codes for CASRKDRGEAFF. V and J are TRBV2 and TRBJ1-1; TRBD1 aligns across 10 bases. Unmatched junction bases numbered 3, after V lost 6 bases and J lost 8 bases. Germline loops: CDR1 SNHLY, CDR2 FYNNEI. There are 12 residues in the CDR3.

This clonotype showed up just once. The chain employs TRBV25-1 and TRBJ1-1, with unresolved D. Trimming removed 4 bases from V and 5 bases from J, with 11 bases in between. Germline V gene lookup returns CDR1 MGHDK and CDR2 SYGVNS. The CDR3 sequence is 13 residues long. CDR3 sequence: CASSVGRATEAFF. The CDR3 coding sequence is TGTGCCAGCAGTGTTGGGAGGGCGACTGAAGCTTTCTTT.

This clonotype was counted only a few times. The CDR3 DNA is TGCAGTGCTAGTCTCAGGATGAGGACAGATACGCAGTATTTT. Residues: CSASLRMRTDTQYF. The gene calls are TRBV20-1 and TRBJ2-3; no clear D gene. Germline V gives CDR1 DFQATT, CDR2 SNEGSKA (reference sequence). V was pared by 3 bases and J by 3 bases, with 13 bases between. The CDR3 covers 14 residues.

The genes are TRBV7-8 and TRBJ2-3; D is unclear. The CDR3 covers 16 residues. The V gene lost 4 bases and the J gene lost 3 bases, with 17 bases spanning the gap. Germline V gene data show CDR1 as SGHVS and CDR2 as FQNEAQ. Written as DNA, the CDR3 is TGTGCCAGCAGCTCCCAGAGAGCAGCCGTAACAGATACGCAGTATTTT. Translated, it gives CASSSQRAAVTDTQYF.

The rearrangement links TRBV29-1 to TRBJ2-3, with 8 bases aligning to TRBD2. The CDR3 is 14 amino acids. The germline CDR1 and CDR2 sequences are SQVTM and ANQGSEA. With V trimmed by 7 bases and J by 5 bases, 11 bases remained unmatched. CDR3 in DNA: TGCAGCGCCCGGGGGGGCGGGGGTCGAGATACGCAGTATTTT. Translation: CSARGGGGRDTQYF.

This clonotype has just a few counts. This CDR3 is CASSQTGGISPLHF. CDR3 DNA sequence: TGTGCCAGCAGCCAGACAGGAGGGATTTCACCCCTCCACTTT. This chain joins TRBV12-3 or TRBV12-4 and TRBJ1-6; possible D gene TRBD1, 6 bases. Trimming removed 6 bases from V and 9 bases from J, with 15 bases in between. CDR3 length equals 14 residues.

Only a few counts were recorded for this clonotype. The J gene is TRBJ1-5, the V gene TRBV5-8; D is ambiguous. Trimming cost V 1 base and J 0 bases, with 20 bases left between them. The CDR3 is 19 amino acids. CDR1 and CDR2 (germline): SGHTS, YDEGEE. CDR3 residues: CASSLRALGPLNSNQPQHF. DNA of the CDR3: TGTGCCAGCAGCTTGCGGGCGCTGGGTCCTTTGAATAGCAATCAGCCCCAGCATTTT.

This chain's CDR3 is CASRESGRSTNEKLFF. DNA of the CDR3: TGTGCCAGCAGAGAGTCAGGGCGCTCGACTAATGAAAAACTGTTTTTT. The rearrangement uses TRBV28 and TRBJ1-4, with D possibly TRBD1 on 5 matching bases. V shed 6 bases and J shed 2 bases, with 16 bases lying between them. The CDR3 loop spans 16 amino acids. The germline gives CDR1 MDHEN, CDR2 SYDVKM. Supplemented by reference TRBV28 and TRBJ1-4, the full variable domain reads DVKVTQSSRYLVKRTGEKVFLECVQDMDHENMFWYRQDPGLGLRLIYFSYDVKMKEKGDIPEGYSVSREKKERFSLILESASTNQTSMYLCASRESGRSTNEKLFFGSGTQLSVL.

The V and J genes are TRBV11-2 and TRBJ2-3, with D hard to call. The ends were cut back, 0 bases at V and 2 bases at J, with 9 bases in the middle. CDR1 and CDR2 from the germline V gene are SGHAT and FQNNGV. This CDR3 spans 15 amino acids. The CDR3 nucleotides read TGTGCCAGCAGCTTAGATGAGTGGCACACAGATACGCAGTATTTT. This gives the protein CASSLDEWHTDTQYF.